This T cell receptor (beta chain) was identified during a study of cytomegalovirus exposure and HLA in healthy donors. Generated by immunoSEQ multiplex PCR, the TCRdb table keeps only in-frame clones and is missing some. Among about 190,000 clones listed, over 65% were seen once. The CDR3 has 11 residues. Germline V lookup: CDR1 GTSNPN, CDR2 SVGIG (reference sequence). V gave up 2 bases and J gave up 5 bases, with 6 bases separating them. The chain recombines TRBV30 with TRBJ2-5; D gene uncertain. Source material: PBMCs. The origin of this receptor is a man aged 18 to 30 in good health and CMV-seropositive. CDR3 residues: CAWSLEETQYF. For the CDR3, the DNA is TGTGCCTGGAGTTTAGAGGAGACCCAGTACTTC.